The 29 T cell receptor beta chains reported below all come from one sample, sequenced in a study of identical twins. TCRdb redid the calling of the 5' RACE reads with MiXCR, one entry per CDR3 protein. The sample records about 470,000 distinct CDR3 sequences, 20% to 25% being singletons. This same sample was also part of a study on T cells expressing NK-cell markers.

Sequences were obtained from CD4+ T cells sorted from blood. The receptors originated from a woman between 18 and 29 years old in good health.

In its sample, this clonotype was seen a few times. This sequence joins TRBV11-1 and TRBJ2-1; TRBD2 matches 9 bases. Germline loops: CDR1 SGHAT, CDR2 FQDESV (reference sequence). The CDR3 runs 16 residues. V was pared by 4 bases and J by 14 bases, with 18 bases of the junction left unmatched. The CDR3, as DNA: TGTGCCAGCAGCTCAGGAGGCGGGGGGGCTGAACAAGTGAAGTTCTTC. Its translation: CASSSGGGGAEQVKFF. Looking up the rest from reference TRBV11-1 and TRBJ2-1 gives the full variable domain: EAEVAQSPRYKITEKSQAVAFWCDPISGHATLYWYRQILGQGPELLVQFQDESVVDDSQLPKDRFSAERLKGVDSTLKIQPAELGDSAMYLCASSSGGGGAEQVKFFGPGTRLTVL.

The rearrangement joins TRBV6-2 or TRBV6-3 to TRBJ2-7, with 8 bases that match TRBD2. The ends lost 4 bases at V and 5 bases at J; junction bases unmatched: 10. This CDR3 region has 15 residues. Germline V CDR1 and CDR2: MNHEY, SVGEGT. The CDR3 spells CASSFLRGLGNEQYF. The CDR3 coding sequence is TGTGCCAGCAGTTTCCTCCGGGGACTAGGAAACGAGCAGTACTTC.

J is TRBJ2-2 and V is TRBV12-3 or TRBV12-4; TRBD2 matches at 9 bases. The V segment lost 7 bases and the J segment 4 bases; nucleotides outside the gene matches: 10. The CDR3 sequence is 16 residues long. The CDR3: CASTQLERGVTGELFF. CDR3 nucleotides: TGTGCCAGCACCCAGCTGGAGCGGGGGGTCACCGGGGAGCTGTTTTTT.

This clonotype was detected once. DNA of the CDR3: TGTGCCAGCAGCCGAAGAGCCCCTAGAGGCTACACCTTC. This codes for CASSRRAPRGYTF. This rearrangement joins TRBV4-2 to TRBJ1-2, with unresolved D. Trimming pared 4 bases from V and 8 bases from J, leaving 14 bases between. Per germline, CDR1 LGHNA and CDR2 YNFKEQ. This CDR3 region has 13 residues.

In its sample, this clonotype was seen a few times. This chain connects TRBV3-1 to TRBJ1-1, with a tentative D call TRBD1 (5 bases). CDR1 and CDR2 from the germline V gene are LGHDT and YNNKEL (reference sequence). The CDR3 runs 13 residues. Trimming removed 5 bases from V and 8 bases from J, with 15 bases in between. CDR3: CASSYQGRHEAFF. CDR3 sequence (DNA): TGTGCCAGCAGCTACCAGGGAAGGCACGAAGCTTTCTTT.

The V and J genes are TRBV20-1 and TRBJ2-5, with D maybe TRBD2 (5 bases). The CDR3 sequence is 14 residues long. Germline V gene lookup returns CDR1 DFQATT and CDR2 SNEGSKA (reference sequence). V was trimmed by 0 bases and J by 3 bases, leaving 11 bases between them. The CDR3 DNA reads TGCAGTGCTAGAGATGACGCACTAGAAGAGACCCAGTACTTC. Translated: CSARDDALEETQYF.

This clonotype was counted a few times. The chain employs TRBV6-1 and TRBJ2-7; 8 bases align to TRBD1. The trim removed 6 bases at V and 2 bases at J, leaving 12 bases unmatched. CDR1 and CDR2 (germline): MNHNS, SASEGT. This CDR3 has 16 amino acids. The DNA of the CDR3 is TGTGCCAGCAGAACCCGGGATACAGGGGGTCCCTACGAGCAGTACTTC. Amino acid sequence: CASRTRDTGGPYEQYF.

V is TRBV7-8 and J is TRBJ2-3, with 7 positions matching TRBD2. Looked up from germline, CDR1 is SGHVS and CDR2 is FQNEAQ. Trimming removed 5 bases from V and 5 bases from J; junction bases left unmatched: 7. The CDR3 has 14 residues. CDR3: CASSPRVAGDTQYF. In DNA form, the CDR3 reads TGTGCCAGCAGCCCTAGGGTAGCGGGAGATACGCAGTATTTT. The complete variable domain, with remaining parts taken from reference TRBV7-8 and TRBJ2-3, reads GAGVSQSPRYKVAKRGQDVALRCDPISGHVSLFWYQQALGQGPEFLTYFQNEAQLDKSGLPSDRFFAERPEGSVSTLKIQRTQQEDSAVYLCASSPRVAGDTQYFGPGTRLTVL.

In its sample, this clonotype was seen a few times. V and J are TRBV5-1 and TRBJ2-2, with D perhaps TRBD1 (5 bases). V was shortened by 5 bases and J by 1 base, with 9 bases between the two germline ends. This CDR3 comprises 14 residues. Germline CDR1 reads SGHRS; CDR2 reads YFSETQ. The DNA for the CDR3 is TGCGCCAGCAGATTCGACAGGAACACCGGGGAGCTGTTTTTT. Its translation is CASRFDRNTGELFF.

This chain uses TRBV7-9 with TRBJ2-2, with TRBD2 as a possible D gene (6 bases). Germline V CDR1 and CDR2: SEHNR, FQNEAQ (reference sequence). The CDR3 loop spans 15 amino acids. Deletions cut 3 bases from V and 5 bases from J, with 13 bases between. The CDR3 DNA reads TGTGCCAGCAGCTTCGGAGGGGCGGGTACCGGGGAGCTGTTTTTT. Its translation is CASSFGGAGTGELFF.

This chain connects TRBV12-3 or TRBV12-4 to TRBJ2-1; D is unclear. The CDR3 has 14 residues. V dropped 2 bases and J dropped 8 bases, with 13 bases sitting between them. DNA of the CDR3: TGTGCCAGCAGTTTATGGCTCAGCCAGGATGAGCAGTTCTTC. It translates to CASSLWLSQDEQFF.

The chain carries TRBV6-2 or TRBV6-3 and TRBJ2-6, with TRBD1 matching over 7 bases. With V trimmed by 6 bases and J by 1 base, 9 bases remained unmatched. This CDR3 comprises 17 residues. Per the germline V gene, CDR1 is MNHEY and CDR2 is SVGEGT. CDR3 nucleotides: TGTGCCAGCAGCAGGGGGACACATTTATCTGGGGCCAACGTCCTGACTTTC. Protein product: CASSRGTHLSGANVLTF.

In regard to this clonotype: One end of the junction varies from germline; a read error may be responsible. The chain uses TRBV11-3 and TRBJ1-4, with a tentative D call TRBD1 (5 bases). Germline lookup yields CDR1 SGHNT and CDR2 YENEEA. The CDR3 sequence is 16 residues long. This CDR3 reads CASSLWGRPTNEKLFF. CDR3 nucleotides: TGTGCCAGCAGCTTATGGGGCAGGCCAACTAATGAAAAACTTTTTTTT.

V is TRBV18 and J is TRBJ2-5, with D uncertain. Trimming removed 0 bases at V and 5 bases at J, with 7 bases between. The germline CDR1 and CDR2 sequences are KGHSH and LQKENI. The CDR3 has 13 amino acids. The CDR3 is CASSPPFGETQYF. For the CDR3, the DNA is TGTGCCAGCTCACCACCCTTCGGGGAGACCCAGTACTTC.

The chain carries TRBV29-1 and TRBJ2-5; 11 nucleotides align to TRBD1. With V trimmed by 4 bases and J by 5 bases, 6 bases remained unmatched. Germline CDR1 SQVTM, CDR2 ANQGSEA. This CDR3 region has 14 residues. The CDR3 nucleotides are TGCAGCGTTGCGGACAGGGGGCAGGGGGAGACCCAGTACTTC. Translated: CSVADRGQGETQYF. Supplemented by reference TRBV29-1 and TRBJ2-5, the full variable domain reads SAVISQKPSRDICQRGTSLTIQCQVDSQVTMMFWYRQQPGQSLTLIATANQGSEATYESGFVIDKFPISRPNLTFSTLTVSNMSPEDSSIYLCSVADRGQGETQYFGPGTRLLVL.

The chain carries TRBV5-5 and TRBJ2-1, with no clear D. CDR3 length: 15 amino acids. Trimming cost V 2 bases and J 0 bases, with 9 bases left between them. The V gene's germline CDR1 is SGHKS and CDR2 YYEKEE (reference sequence). CDR3 in DNA: TGTGCCAGCAGCTTACTTGACCCCTCCTACAATGAGCAGTTCTTC. Its translation is CASSLLDPSYNEQFF.

Only a few counts were recorded for this clonotype. The rearrangement joins TRBV20-1 to TRBJ2-3, with 11 positions matching TRBD2. The CDR3 totals 15 residues. CDR1 is DFQATT, CDR2 SNEGSKA, per germline (reference sequence). V lost 3 bases, J lost 4 bases, and 6 bases stayed unmatched. Here the CDR3 reads CSASSGGATADTQYF. The CDR3 nucleotides are TGCAGTGCTAGTAGCGGGGGGGCCACGGCAGATACGCAGTATTTT.

This clonotype occurred many times. This chain links TRBV29-1 with TRBJ2-7; D is ambiguous. Germline assignment: CDR1 SQVTM and CDR2 ANQGSEA. With 4 bases removed from V and 1 base from J, the gap between germline ends came to 2 bases. CDR3 length: 10 residues. CDR3 in DNA: TGCAGCGTTGGGTCCTACGAGCAGTACTTC. It codes for CSVGSYEQYF.

V gene TRBV20-1 combines with J gene TRBJ2-5, with 7 bases fitting TRBD2. Trimming at V came to 5 bases and at J to 4 bases, leaving 7 bases not matched to a gene. Looked up from germline, CDR1 is DFQATT and CDR2 is SNEGSKA (reference sequence). The CDR3 length is 13 residues. CDR3 loop: CSAWDYRAETQYF. As DNA, the CDR3 is TGCAGTGCTTGGGACTACCGGGCAGAGACCCAGTACTTC.

This clonotype has more than one count but fewer than ten. This chain joins TRBV18 and TRBJ2-7, with a possible D match to TRBD1 (5 bases). The CDR3 is made up of 14 amino acids. V dropped 3 bases and J dropped 3 bases, with 12 bases sitting between them. Per the germline V gene, CDR1 is KGHSH and CDR2 is LQKENI. The CDR3 sequence is CASSPQSQGYEQYF. CDR3 sequence (DNA): TGTGCCAGCTCACCCCAGTCGCAGGGCTACGAGCAGTACTTC.

This rearrangement joins TRBV12-3 or TRBV12-4 to TRBJ2-7; perhaps D is TRBD1 or TRBD2 (5 bases each). Trimming removed 6 bases from V and 2 bases from J, with 14 bases in between. This CDR3 region has 14 residues. The CDR3 nucleotides are TGTGCCAGCAGGGGGCGGACTCGTCCCTACGAGCAGTACTTC. This sequence encodes CASRGRTRPYEQYF.

This clonotype was counted between two and nine times. The chain has TRBV24-1 and TRBJ2-3; D is perhaps TRBD1 or TRBD2 (5 bases each). The CDR3 is 15 amino acids. The V gene lost 4 bases and the J gene lost 5 bases, with 15 bases spanning the gap. Germline CDR1 is KGHDR and CDR2 is SFDVKD. The CDR3 loop reads CATSDPGRAKDTQYF. In DNA, the CDR3 is TGTGCCACCAGTGACCCGGGACGAGCGAAAGATACGCAGTATTTT.

The genes are TRBV5-1 and TRBJ1-4, with 7 bases identical to TRBD1. V dropped 4 bases and J dropped 5; count of bases not matched to a gene: 8. Germline CDR1 and CDR2: SGHRS and YFSETQ. The CDR3 covers 15 residues. CDR3 protein: CASSAQGTGNEKLFF. CDR3 coding DNA: TGCGCCAGCAGCGCACAGGGGACGGGGAATGAAAAACTGTTTTTT.

This clonotype was seen at least ten times. This sequence joins TRBV11-2 and TRBJ2-5; D is unresolved. Germline V gene lookup returns CDR1 SGHAT and CDR2 FQNNGV. CDR3 length: 13 amino acids. V gave up 1 base and J gave up 5 bases, with 8 bases separating them. CDR3 protein: CASSLGSGETQYF. The CDR3 DNA is TGTGCCAGCAGCTTAGGTTCTGGGGAGACCCAGTACTTC.

The chain couples TRBV5-1 to TRBJ1-3, with D perhaps TRBD1 (5 bases). The CDR3 is 13 residues long. With 0 bases removed from V and 6 bases from J, the gap between germline ends came to 7 bases. Germline loops: CDR1 SGHRS, CDR2 YFSETQ. The CDR3 DNA reads as TGCGCCAGCAGCTTGGACAGGCTAAACACCATATATTTT. Protein product: CASSLDRLNTIYF. Using reference TRBV5-1 and TRBJ1-3 for the parts outside the CDR3, the full variable domain is KAGVTQTPRYLIKTRGQQVTLSCSPISGHRSVSWYQQTPGQGLQFLFEYFSETQRNKGNFPGRFSGRQFSNSRSEMNVSTLELGDSALYLCASSLDRLNTIYFGEGSWLTVV.

This rearrangement joins TRBV4-2 to TRBJ2-5; 8 bases agree with TRBD2. V dropped 0 bases and J dropped 5; count of bases not matched to a gene: 5. The germline V gene encodes CDR1 LGHNA and CDR2 YNFKEQ. The CDR3 consists of 15 residues. CDR3 amino acids: CASSQDGTRGETQYF. DNA for the CDR3: TGTGCCAGCAGCCAAGATGGGACTAGGGGCGAGACCCAGTACTTC.

The V call is TRBV20-1, the J call TRBJ1-6; D is ambiguous. The CDR3 consists of 14 residues. CDR1 is DFQATT, CDR2 SNEGSKA, per germline (reference sequence). Trimming stripped 3 bases from V and 5 bases from J, with 11 bases between. CDR3 loop: CSARGSRHNSPLHF. The CDR3, as DNA: TGCAGTGCTAGGGGGAGCAGGCATAATTCACCCCTCCACTTT.

This sequence joins TRBV5-1 and TRBJ2-7; D unresolved. Germline assignment: CDR1 SGHRS and CDR2 YFSETQ. V lost 5 bases and J 6 bases, leaving 12 bases between the germline ends. This CDR3 is built from 12 residues. In nucleotides, the CDR3 is TGCGCCAGCAGTGTCGTGGGTAGCGAGCAGTACTTC. Its protein is CASSVVGSEQYF.

This clonotype has a handful of counts. The chain links TRBV5-1 to TRBJ1-1, with D perhaps TRBD1 (5 bases). The germline V and J ends were trimmed by 6 bases and 0 bases, with 9 bases remaining between them. The germline V gene has CDR1 SGHRS and CDR2 YFSETQ. The CDR3 contains 13 residues. The CDR3, as DNA: TGCGCCAGCAAACAGGACGTGAACACTGAAGCTTTCTTT. Its translation: CASKQDVNTEAFF. Full variable domain (missing parts from reference TRBV5-1 and TRBJ1-1): KAGVTQTPRYLIKTRGQQVTLSCSPISGHRSVSWYQQTPGQGLQFLFEYFSETQRNKGNFPGRFSGRQFSNSRSEMNVSTLELGDSALYLCASKQDVNTEAFFGQGTRLTVV.